Each of the 26 T cell receptor beta chains below was sequenced from the same sample in a study of blood T cell repertoires in COVID-19. Clones were read by immunoSEQ multiplex PCR, and TCRdb kept only the in-frame ones, dropping some. The sample includes approximately 380,000 clones, approximately 93% of them seen just once. Material for sequencing was PBMCs or T cells enriched from blood (not recorded which). Receptors were obtained from a woman in her thirties or forties who had been exposed to COVID-19.

This clone has just a few counts. The gene calls are TRBV11-3 and TRBJ2-7; D is possibly TRBD2 (5 bases). The V gene's germline CDR1 is SGHNT and CDR2 YENEEA. V was trimmed by 1 base and J by 2 bases, leaving 12 bases between them. This CDR3 contains 15 residues. As DNA, the CDR3 is TGTGCCAGCAGCTTAGCTAGGACTCCCCCCTACGAGCAGTACTTC. Protein product: CASSLARTPPYEQYF.

This clone was detected once. The J gene is TRBJ2-3, the V gene TRBV20-1; 8 bases are a match to TRBD1. The CDR3 is 11 residues long. Germline CDR1 is DFQATT and CDR2 is SNEGSKA (reference sequence). V lost 3 bases to trimming and J lost 9 bases; unmatched junction nucleotides: 2. CDR3 amino acids: CSASRQGTQYF. For the CDR3, the DNA is TGCAGTGCTAGCCGACAGGGGACGCAGTATTTT.

This chain links TRBV27 with TRBJ1-2, with 8 bases matching TRBD1. Germline V lookup: CDR1 MNHEY, CDR2 SMNVEV (reference sequence). Trimming cost V 5 bases and J 5 bases; bases outside gene matches: 13. The CDR3 runs 16 residues. Here the CDR3 DNA reads TGTGCCAGCAGTCTGACCCCGCGGACAGGGAGATATGGCTACACCTTC. Translated: CASSLTPRTGRYGYTF.

V is TRBV14 and J is TRBJ2-3, with D perhaps TRBD2 (6 bases). The CDR3 length is 15 residues. V lost 2 bases and J lost 2, with 11 bases in between. The germline V gene has CDR1 SGHDN and CDR2 FVKESK. CDR3 in DNA: TGTGCCAGCAGCCAATGGTCGGGAGCCACAGATACGCAGTATTTT. The encoded protein is CASSQWSGATDTQYF.

This chain links TRBV12-3 or TRBV12-4 with TRBJ1-1, with D hard to call. The CDR3 is made up of 12 amino acids. V shed 3 bases and J shed 10 bases, with 12 bases lying between them. The DNA of the CDR3 is TGTGCCAGCAGTTTGGTATCTTCAGGAGCTTTCTTT. Amino acid sequence: CASSLVSSGAFF.

The rearrangement links TRBV5-1 to TRBJ1-1; possible D gene TRBD1, 5 bases. This CDR3 has 15 residues. From germline, CDR1 is SGHRS and CDR2 YFSETQ. V gave up 4 bases and J gave up 5 bases, with 18 bases separating them. The CDR3 spells CASSPAGRGGTEAFF. CDR3 bases: TGCGCCAGCAGCCCAGCGGGACGGGGAGGGACTGAAGCTTTCTTT. The whole variable domain, remainder taken from reference TRBV5-1 and TRBJ1-1, is KAGVTQTPRYLIKTRGQQVTLSCSPISGHRSVSWYQQTPGQGLQFLFEYFSETQRNKGNFPGRFSGRQFSNSRSEMNVSTLELGDSALYLCASSPAGRGGTEAFFGQGTRLTVV.

In DNA form, the CDR3 reads TGTGCCAGCAGTTGGCGGGAGGCGTACGAGCAGTACTTC. This sequence encodes CASSWREAYEQYF. The rearrangement joins TRBV12-3 or TRBV12-4 to TRBJ2-7, with 8 bases fitting TRBD2. The ends lost 4 bases at V and 4 bases at J; junction bases unmatched: 3. The CDR3 has 13 amino acids.

The rearrangement uses TRBV7-9 and TRBJ1-1, with D uncertain. CDR3 length: 12 residues. Germline assignment: CDR1 SEHNR and CDR2 FQNEAQ (reference sequence). Trimming stripped 5 bases from V and 1 base from J, with 5 bases between. The CDR3: CASSRENTEAFF. In DNA, the CDR3 is TGTGCCAGCAGCCGGGAGAACACTGAAGCTTTCTTT.

The chain employs TRBV2 and TRBJ1-4; D not certain. CDR1 SNHLY and CDR2 FYNNEI come from the germline V gene. CDR3 size: 13 residues. Trimming removed 6 bases from V and 3 bases from J, with 8 bases in between. Here the CDR3 DNA reads TGTGCCAGCAGCCTGAGGGCTAATGAAAAACTGTTTTTT. Protein sequence: CASSLRANEKLFF.

V gene TRBV18 combines with J gene TRBJ1-4; D perhaps matches TRBD1 (5 bases). The CDR3 covers 15 residues. Between the trimmed V and J ends, which lost 3 bases and 8 bases, there was a span of 16 bases. Germline V gene sequence: CDR1 KGHSH, CDR2 LQKENI. The CDR3 reads CASSPQGRGREKLFF. The CDR3 bases are TGTGCCAGCTCACCGCAGGGTCGCGGTCGGGAAAAACTGTTTTTT.

In the case of this clone: This CDR3 is also generated by other DNA sequences in the sample. Here the CDR3 reads CASSLGGGNQPQHF. The CDR3 region has the DNA TGCGCCAGCAGCTTGGGCGGGGGTAATCAGCCCCAGCATTTT. The chain joins TRBV5-1 to TRBJ1-5, with a possible D match to TRBD1 (5 bases). Per germline, CDR1 SGHRS and CDR2 YFSETQ. The CDR3 totals 14 residues. V dropped 0 bases and J dropped 4 bases, with 8 bases sitting between them.

V and J are TRBV7-2 and TRBJ2-5; TRBD2 might be the D (5 bases). Trimming cost V 1 base and J 2 bases, with 11 bases left between them. The CDR3 totals 15 residues. Germline assignment: CDR1 SGHTA and CDR2 FQGNSA. CDR3 bases: TGTGCCAGCAGCTTAGTCAGCGGTAATCAAGAGACCCAGTACTTC. This translates into CASSLVSGNQETQYF.

The genes are TRBV7-2 and TRBJ1-2; D remains ambiguous. The length of the CDR3 is 15 residues. Per the germline V gene, CDR1 is SGHTA and CDR2 is FQGNSA. Trimming pared 1 base from V and 2 bases from J, leaving 11 bases between. The CDR3 here is CASSLVRPGNYGYTF. For the CDR3, the DNA is TGTGCCAGCAGCTTAGTGCGCCCGGGGAACTATGGCTACACCTTC.

The V call is TRBV13, the J call TRBJ2-3; a possible D gene is TRBD1 (6 bases). V shed 0 bases and J shed 1 base, with 11 bases lying between them. This CDR3 is built from 16 residues. CDR1 and CDR2 from the germline V gene are PRHDT and FYEKMQ (reference sequence). This CDR3 is CASSLGTGEGTDTQYF. In DNA form, the CDR3 reads TGTGCCAGCAGCTTAGGGACAGGAGAAGGCACAGATACGCAGTATTTT.

J is TRBJ1-1 and V is TRBV29-1; D unresolved. Trimming took 6 bases from V and 2 from J, leaving 16 bases between them. In germline, CDR1 is SQVTM, CDR2 ANQGSEA. The CDR3 is 14 amino acids. This CDR3 reads CSVQLPNLNTEAFF. The CDR3 DNA is TGCAGCGTCCAACTCCCGAACCTTAACACTGAAGCTTTCTTT. Filled out from reference TRBV29-1 and TRBJ1-1, the complete variable domain reads SAVISQKPSRDICQRGTSLTIQCQVDSQVTMMFWYRQQPGQSLTLIATANQGSEATYESGFVIDKFPISRPNLTFSTLTVSNMSPEDSSIYLCSVQLPNLNTEAFFGQGTRLTVV.

V is TRBV13 and J is TRBJ1-2; D gene unclear. From germline, CDR1 is PRHDT and CDR2 FYEKMQ (reference sequence). With 5 bases removed from V and 7 bases from J, the gap between germline ends came to 17 bases. This CDR3 region has 14 residues. The CDR3 loop reads CASSPASETSGYTF. In DNA form, the CDR3 reads TGTGCCAGCAGCCCGGCCTCCGAGACATCTGGCTACACCTTC.

The chain is built from TRBV14 and TRBJ1-1, with D possibly TRBD1 on 6 matching bases. This CDR3 comprises 14 residues. Trimming cost V 5 bases and J 6 bases, with 16 bases left between them. Germline CDR1 is SGHDN and CDR2 is FVKESK. As DNA, the CDR3 is TGTGCCAGCAGCTGGGGACATCCCACCGCTGAAGCTTTCTTT. Translated, it gives CASSWGHPTAEAFF.

The chain carries TRBV6-1 and TRBJ2-5; D not certain. CDR3 length: 15 residues. The V gene's germline CDR1 is MNHNS and CDR2 SASEGT. V was cut by 3 bases and J by 5 bases, with 16 bases left in between. The CDR3, as DNA: TGTGCCAGCAGTGATTTGGTAGCAATTCACGAGACCCAGTACTTC. It specifies CASSDLVAIHETQYF.

The genes are TRBV6-2 or TRBV6-3 and TRBJ2-1; D is possibly TRBD2 (6 bases). CDR3 length equals 15 residues. The germline gives CDR1 MNHEY, CDR2 SVGEGT. V was shortened by 5 bases and J by 2 bases, with 13 bases between the two germline ends. CDR3 in amino acids: CASSQKRAAYNEQFF. The DNA for the CDR3 is TGTGCCAGCAGTCAGAAGCGGGCCGCCTACAATGAGCAGTTCTTC.

This clone was found a few times. The V gene is TRBV6-6, the J gene TRBJ2-7, with D perhaps matching TRBD1 (5 bases). The CDR3 has 14 amino acids. The V end was cut by 5 bases, the J end by 2 bases, with 13 bases between. Germline-derived CDR1 and CDR2 are MNHNY and SVGAGI (reference sequence). CDR3 in amino acids: CASSRSRDAYEQYF. CDR3 coding DNA: TGTGCCAGCAGTCGGAGCAGGGATGCCTACGAGCAGTACTTC.

The chain couples TRBV7-8 to TRBJ2-3; D not certain. The V end lost 4 bases, the J end lost 3 bases, and 14 bases lay between the germline ends. From germline, CDR1 is SGHVS and CDR2 FQNEAQ. This CDR3 region has 15 residues. This CDR3 reads CASSSRRSGTDTQYF. Here the CDR3 DNA reads TGTGCCAGCAGCTCCCGTCGCTCGGGTACAGATACGCAGTATTTT.

The genes are TRBV7-2 and TRBJ1-2, with a possible D match to TRBD1 (6 bases). This CDR3 contains 14 residues. Germline CDR1 reads SGHTA; CDR2 reads FQGNSA. V shed 6 bases and J shed 5 bases, with 16 bases lying between them. CDR3 amino acids: CASRPQGGGYGYTF. DNA of the CDR3: TGTGCCAGCAGACCACAGGGTGGGGGTTATGGCTACACCTTC.

This chain uses TRBV11-2 with TRBJ1-2; D might be TRBD1 (6 bases). The CDR3 length is 13 residues. CDR1 and CDR2 from the germline V gene are SGHAT and FQNNGV. V dropped 0 bases and J dropped 8 bases, with 10 bases sitting between them. CDR3 loop: CASSLDQGRGYTF. In DNA, the CDR3 is TGTGCCAGCAGCTTAGATCAGGGGCGAGGCTACACCTTC. Based on the CDR3 plus reference TRBV11-2 and TRBJ1-2, the full variable domain is EAGVAQSPRYKIIEKRQSVAFWCNPISGHATLYWYQQILGQGPKLLIQFQNNGVVDDSQLPKDRFSAERLKGVDSTLKIQPAKLEDSAVYLCASSLDQGRGYTFGSGTRLTVV.

The rearrangement uses TRBV27 and TRBJ1-5, with 8 nucleotides matching TRBD1. The V and J ends lost 5 bases and 7 bases, in that order; junction bases with no gene match: 7. Germline V CDR1 and CDR2: MNHEY, SMNVEV (reference sequence). The CDR3 is 14 amino acids. The CDR3 protein is CASSPRTGYQPQHF. The CDR3 nucleotides read TGTGCCAGCAGTCCGAGGACAGGGTACCAGCCCCAGCATTTT.

The chain uses TRBV5-1 and TRBJ1-6; TRBD1 might be the D (5 bases). CDR1 SGHRS and CDR2 YFSETQ come from the germline V gene. With 0 bases removed from V and 14 bases from J, the gap between germline ends came to 21 bases. The CDR3 contains 16 residues. CDR3 residues: CASSLEGAQISSSLHF. CDR3 nucleotides: TGCGCCAGCAGCTTGGAAGGGGCACAGATCTCAAGTTCCCTCCACTTT.

This chain's CDR3 is CASSLASGGYTF. The CDR3 region has the DNA TGTGCCAGCAGCTTAGCGTCGGGGGGCTACACCTTC. V and J are TRBV7-9 and TRBJ1-2; D gene ambiguous. The CDR3 length is 12 residues. The germline V gene encodes CDR1 SEHNR and CDR2 FQNEAQ (reference sequence). The V gene lost 0 bases and the J gene lost 8 bases, with 7 bases spanning the gap.